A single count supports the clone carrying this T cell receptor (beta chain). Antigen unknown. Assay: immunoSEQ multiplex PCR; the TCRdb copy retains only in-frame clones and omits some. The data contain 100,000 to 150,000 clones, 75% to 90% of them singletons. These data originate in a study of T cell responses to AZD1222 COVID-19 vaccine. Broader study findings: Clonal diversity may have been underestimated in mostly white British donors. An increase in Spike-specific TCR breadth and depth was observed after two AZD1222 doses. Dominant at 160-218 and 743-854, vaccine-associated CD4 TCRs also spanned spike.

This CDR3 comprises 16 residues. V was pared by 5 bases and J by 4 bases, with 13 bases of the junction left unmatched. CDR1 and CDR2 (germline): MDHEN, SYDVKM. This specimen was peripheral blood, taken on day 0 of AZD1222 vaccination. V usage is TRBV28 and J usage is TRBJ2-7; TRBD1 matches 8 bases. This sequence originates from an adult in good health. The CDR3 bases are TGTGCCAGCAGTACCGCTTCCGCGACAGGGGTATACGAGCAGTACTTC. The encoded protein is CASSTASATGVYEQYF.